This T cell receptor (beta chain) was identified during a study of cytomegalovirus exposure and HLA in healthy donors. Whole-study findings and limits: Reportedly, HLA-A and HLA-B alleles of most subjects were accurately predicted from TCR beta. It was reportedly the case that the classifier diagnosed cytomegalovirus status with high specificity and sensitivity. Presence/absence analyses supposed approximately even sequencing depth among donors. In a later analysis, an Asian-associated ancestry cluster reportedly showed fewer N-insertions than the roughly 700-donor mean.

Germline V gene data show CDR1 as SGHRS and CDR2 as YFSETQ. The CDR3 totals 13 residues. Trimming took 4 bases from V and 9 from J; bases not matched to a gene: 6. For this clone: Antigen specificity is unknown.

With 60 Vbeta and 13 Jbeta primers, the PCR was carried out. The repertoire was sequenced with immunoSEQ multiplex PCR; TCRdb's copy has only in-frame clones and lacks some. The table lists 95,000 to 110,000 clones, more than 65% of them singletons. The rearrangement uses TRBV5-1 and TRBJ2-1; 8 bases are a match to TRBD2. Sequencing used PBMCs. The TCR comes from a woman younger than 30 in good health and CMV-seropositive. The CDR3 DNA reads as TGCGCCAGCAGCAGTAGCGGGACGAGTGAGCAGTTCTTC. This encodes CASSSSGTSEQFF.